These 13 T cell receptor beta chains came from one sample sequenced in a study of T cells in Graves' hyperthyroidism and ophthalmopathy. Authors of the study amplified TCR beta CDR3 regions from RNA transcripts. Using the HTBI primer set, a first-round RT-PCR was run on the TCR CDR3. TCRdb re-called the multiplex PCR reads with MiXCR, one entry per CDR3 protein. The table has approximately 560,000 distinct CDR3 sequences, about 15% seen once; the top ten hold around 7.5%. Sequencing was done on a sample of blood. Receptors originate from a young woman with Graves' hyperthyroidism.

In this sample, this clonotype turned up a few times. This chain uses TRBV30 with TRBJ2-1; TRBD1 aligns across 11 bases. The J segment lost 7 bases and the V segment lost 3 bases, leaving 11 bases of the junction unmatched. CDR3 length equals 16 residues. CDR1 GTSNPN and CDR2 SVGIG come from the germline V gene (reference sequence). In nucleotides, the CDR3 is TGTGCCTGGAGAGTCCCCAGGACAGGGGGCTCAAATGAGCAGTTCTTC. It specifies CAWRVPRTGGSNEQFF.

This clonotype showed up many times. This chain uses TRBV7-9 with TRBJ2-3; D is uncertain. The germline gives CDR1 SEHNR, CDR2 FQNEAQ (reference sequence). V was pared by 3 bases and J by 0 bases, with 4 bases between. CDR3 size: 13 residues. The CDR3 DNA sequence: TGTGCCAGCAGCTTTTTTAGCACAGATACGCAGTATTTT. It yields the protein CASSFFSTDTQYF.

This clonotype was detected many times. The J gene is TRBJ2-7, the V gene TRBV6-1, with 7 nucleotides matching TRBD1. Unmatched junction bases numbered 6, after V lost 5 bases and J lost 5 bases. The CDR3 extends over 13 amino acids. Germline V CDR1 and CDR2: MNHNS, SASEGT. The CDR3 nucleotides are TGTGCCAGCAGTCTCCAAGGGGGCCACGAGCAGTACTTC. Protein sequence: CASSLQGGHEQYF.

The gene calls are TRBV6-1 and TRBJ1-1; 7 nucleotides match TRBD1. V lost 6 bases to trimming and J lost 4 bases; unmatched junction nucleotides: 14. In germline, CDR1 is MNHNS, CDR2 SASEGT. The CDR3 spans 16 residues. This CDR3 reads CASSQKGRGIRTEAFF. The CDR3 bases are TGTGCCAGCAGCCAAAAGGGCAGGGGGATTCGCACTGAAGCTTTCTTT.

This clonotype was found many times. This sequence joins TRBV28 and TRBJ2-7, with D perhaps TRBD1 (6 bases). Germline CDR1 reads MDHEN; CDR2 reads SYDVKM. The CDR3 length is 16 residues. V gave up 4 bases and J gave up 2 bases, with 18 bases separating them. The CDR3 bases are TGTGCCAGCAGTTCTGGAGTTGCCAACAGGGCCTACGAGCAGTACTTC. This encodes CASSSGVANRAYEQYF.

This clonotype has a count of ten or more. The gene calls are TRBV20-1 and TRBJ2-1; D unclear. Germline V gives CDR1 DFQATT, CDR2 SNEGSKA (reference sequence). The CDR3 runs to 13 residues. Trimming shortened V by 3 bases and J by 2 bases, and 8 bases separated the two germline ends. The CDR3 is CSARRNAYNEQFF. The CDR3 DNA sequence: TGCAGTGCTAGGCGGAACGCCTACAATGAGCAGTTCTTC.

The chain employs TRBV6-2 or TRBV6-3 and TRBJ2-7; D possibly corresponds to TRBD2 (6 bases). The V end lost 6 bases, the J end lost 2 bases, and 14 bases lay between the germline ends. This CDR3 has 14 amino acids. From germline, CDR1 is MNHEY and CDR2 SVGEGT. The CDR3 nucleotides read TGTGCCAGCAGGATCACTTGGGGGGCCTACGAGCAGTACTTC. Translated: CASRITWGAYEQYF.

This clonotype was counted many times. This sequence joins TRBV4-1 and TRBJ2-3; D tentatively fits TRBD1 or TRBD2 (5 bases each). The CDR3 covers 16 residues. Germline V gene sequence: CDR1 MGHRA, CDR2 YSYEKL. V gave up 1 base and J gave up 0 bases, with 11 bases separating them. The CDR3 loop is CASSQAGRTSTDTQYF. In DNA, the CDR3 is TGCGCCAGCAGCCAAGCGGGACGGACTAGCACAGATACGCAGTATTTT.

The chain carries TRBV20-1 and TRBJ2-7; the D gene could be TRBD1 or TRBD2 (5 bases each). Trimming took 4 bases from V and 0 from J, leaving 13 bases between them. The CDR3 is made up of 14 amino acids. In germline, CDR1 is DFQATT, CDR2 SNEGSKA (reference sequence). As DNA, the CDR3 is TGCAGTGCTATATCCGGGGCGAGCTCCTACGAGCAGTACTTC. Translation gives CSAISGASSYEQYF.

Turning to this clonotype: A much larger clonotype is one base distant, so this may be a read error. The chain links TRBV28 to TRBJ1-1; 9 bases align to TRBD1. CDR3 length: 14 amino acids. Per the germline V gene, CDR1 is MDHEN and CDR2 is SYDVKM. The trim removed 3 bases at V and 10 bases at J, leaving 9 bases unmatched. The CDR3 DNA reads TGTGCCAGCAGTTTCGGGACAGGGAGTAAAAGAGCTTTCTTT. It translates to CASSFGTGSKRAFF.

The sample holds many counts of this clonotype. The V call is TRBV6-1, the J call TRBJ2-7, with TRBD1 matching over 7 bases. The germline V gene has CDR1 MNHNS and CDR2 SASEGT. The CDR3 consists of 16 residues. V lost 6 bases to trimming and J lost 0 bases; unmatched junction nucleotides: 11. The CDR3 sequence: CASRKYGTDSSYEQYF. The CDR3 DNA reads TGTGCCAGCAGGAAATACGGGACAGATAGCTCCTACGAGCAGTACTTC.

At least ten counts were recorded for this clonotype. The rearrangement joins TRBV9 to TRBJ2-7; tentatively, D is TRBD1 (6 bases). In germline, CDR1 is SGDLS, CDR2 YYNGEE. The CDR3 loop spans 14 amino acids. V was clipped by 0 bases and J by 4 bases, with 11 bases between them. CDR3 region: CASSVGGTQYEQYF. In nucleotides, the CDR3 is TGTGCCAGCAGCGTAGGGGGGACACAGTACGAGCAGTACTTC.

This clonotype was seen ten or more times. This chain links TRBV20-1 with TRBJ2-1, with 10 bases identical to TRBD1. V lost 5 bases and J lost 3; bases outside the gene matches: 10. This CDR3 comprises 16 residues. The germline V gene has CDR1 DFQATT and CDR2 SNEGSKA (reference sequence). The CDR3: CSAEYDRGPRYNEQFF. DNA of the CDR3: TGCAGTGCTGAATACGACAGGGGGCCCCGCTACAATGAGCAGTTCTTC.